This entry describes one T cell receptor (beta chain). This record comes from a study of shared T cell receptors in the human thymus. The method was immunoSEQ multiplex PCR; TCRdb's version includes in-frame clones alone and lacks a portion of them. The table has around 730,000 clones, roughly 88% seen once; the top ten hold 0.0095% to 0.011%. The V gene's germline CDR1 is LGHNA and CDR2 YNFKEQ. This CDR3 is built from 19 residues. V lost 1 base and J lost 0, with 22 bases in between. These data also formed part of another study, on human thymus T cells. This second study notes: Resections obtained during corrective heart surgery supplied the thymus tissue. Seemingly biased V and J gene usage marked thymic and blood repertoires. In unrelated individuals, thymic repertoires overlapped highly, according to related research.

Sequencing input: thymocytes. This clonotype was obtained from a girl less than two years old with a congenital heart defect. The V and J genes are TRBV4-2 and TRBJ2-7; a possible D gene is TRBD1 (5 bases). The CDR3 sequence: CASSQGVVFLWGHSYEQYF. The CDR3 DNA is TGTGCCAGCAGCCAAGGTGTCGTCTTTCTCTGGGGCCACTCCTACGAGCAGTACTTC.